The 15 T cell receptor beta chains below all came from one sample that was sequenced in a study of blood T cells in healthy people across ages. The authors ran a second PCR of 7 to 11 cycles using a sample-barcoded 5' primer and a J-beta primer mix. TCRdb re-derived calls from the 5' RACE reads in MiXCR, one entry per CDR3 protein. The table has approximately 1.5 million distinct CDR3 sequences, less than 45% seen once. The sequenced sample was blood. The receptor source for this set is a woman aged 18-29 years in good health.

The chain couples TRBV5-1 to TRBJ2-1; D perhaps matches TRBD2 (6 bases). The V end lost 3 bases, the J end lost 0 bases, and 10 bases lay between the germline ends. The CDR3 sequence is 15 residues long. The germline V gene has CDR1 SGHRS and CDR2 YFSETQ. The CDR3 loop reads CASSWRASSYNEQFF. The CDR3 DNA follows: TGCGCCAGCAGCTGGAGGGCAAGCTCCTACAATGAGCAGTTCTTC.

This clonotype was seen a handful of times. The chain couples TRBV9 to TRBJ2-3, with a weak D call TRBD1 (8 bases). The germline V and J ends were trimmed by 0 bases and 1 base, with 15 bases remaining between them. CDR1 and CDR2 from the germline V gene are SGDLS and YYNGEE. The CDR3 runs to 17 residues. The CDR3: CASSVVGAGQGTDTQYF. The CDR3 bases are TGTGCCAGCAGCGTAGTCGGAGCGGGACAGGGCACAGATACGCAGTATTTT.

The CDR3 coding sequence is TGTGCCAGCTCACCACCGGTGTATCGAGGGGGATCTCCACATACGCAGTATTTT. It is translated as CASSPPVYRGGSPHTQYF. The chain couples TRBV18 to TRBJ2-3; perhaps TRBD1 as D (6 bases). The V gene lost 0 bases and the J gene lost 7 bases, with 23 bases spanning the gap. The CDR3 contains 18 residues. Germline CDR1 and CDR2: KGHSH and LQKENI.

The chain joins TRBV12-3 or TRBV12-4 to TRBJ2-1, with no clear D. The CDR3 has 15 residues. Trimming took off 5 bases at V and 9 bases at J, with 20 bases between the two ends. The chain's CDR3 is CASSLLGLQGAEQFF. The DNA of the CDR3 is TGTGCCAGCAGTCTCTTGGGCCTGCAAGGTGCTGAGCAGTTCTTC.

The chain has TRBV7-2 and TRBJ2-6; D may be TRBD2 (5 bases). This CDR3 is built from 13 residues. The V end was cut by 10 bases, the J end by 0 bases, with 7 bases between. From germline, CDR1 is SGHTA and CDR2 FQGNSA. The CDR3 protein is CATRDSGANVLTF. The CDR3 nucleotides read TGTGCCACCCGGGACTCTGGGGCCAACGTCCTGACTTTC.

V and J are TRBV11-2 and TRBJ2-3, with 9 nucleotides matching TRBD2. The CDR3 covers 16 residues. Germline trimming cut 5 bases from V and 0 bases from J; bases unmatched to any gene: 6. From germline, CDR1 is SGHAT and CDR2 FQNNGV. The CDR3 bases are TGTGCCAGCAGCATCCTGCGGGGGGGCAGCACAGATACGCAGTATTTT. Its translation is CASSILRGGSTDTQYF.

This clonotype was seen more than once but under ten times. The chain recombines TRBV5-1 with TRBJ2-5, with 8 bases that match TRBD2. The germline V gene encodes CDR1 SGHRS and CDR2 YFSETQ. The CDR3 has 17 amino acids. Germline trimming cut 0 bases from V and 11 bases from J; bases unmatched to any gene: 18. The CDR3 DNA follows: TGCGCCAGCAGCTTGGGACCCCAAGCGGGGGACCACAATGAGCAGTACTTC. Its translation is CASSLGPQAGDHNEQYF.

This chain joins TRBV10-3 and TRBJ2-3; D gene uncertain. V was trimmed by 2 bases and J by 3 bases, leaving 6 bases between them. The CDR3 totals 13 residues. CDR1 and CDR2 (germline): ENHRY, SYGVKD. The chain's CDR3 is CAISEKETDTQYF. The CDR3 nucleotides are TGTGCCATCAGTGAGAAGGAGACAGATACGCAGTATTTT.

This clonotype appeared a few times. The gene calls are TRBV4-3 and TRBJ2-1; D might be TRBD1 (5 bases). The CDR3 has 17 amino acids. Trimming removed 0 bases at V and 7 bases at J, with 19 bases between. The germline gives CDR1 LGHNA, CDR2 YSLEER. CDR3 bases: TGCGCCAGCAGCCAAGATTATGGGGCTCAGTTTACGAATGAGCAGTTCTTC. Protein sequence: CASSQDYGAQFTNEQFF.

The table lists this clonotype with a few counts. V and J are TRBV4-3 and TRBJ1-4; TRBD1 matches at 9 bases. The germline CDR1 and CDR2 sequences are LGHNA and YSLEER. V shed 3 bases, J shed 5 bases, and the junction held 7 bases outside the gene matches. The CDR3 extends over 16 amino acids. CDR3 bases: TGCGCCAGCAGCCACCACTTCGACAGGGGGAATGAAAAACTGTTTTTT. It yields the protein CASSHHFDRGNEKLFF.

The sample holds a few counts of this clonotype. This chain connects TRBV10-2 to TRBJ2-5; a weak D match, TRBD1 (7 bases). The V gene's germline CDR1 is WSHSY and CDR2 SAAADI. The CDR3 sequence is 15 residues long. The ends were cut back, 2 bases at V and 2 bases at J, with 12 bases in the middle. This CDR3 reads CASSEPAGGQETQYF. The CDR3 DNA sequence: TGCGCCAGCAGTGAGCCGGCAGGGGGGCAAGAGACCCAGTACTTC.

The V call is TRBV20-1, the J call TRBJ1-2, with D perhaps TRBD1 (6 bases). This CDR3 has 14 residues. V lost 1 base and J lost 2, with 11 bases in between. Germline CDR1 and CDR2: DFQATT and SNEGSKA (reference sequence). The CDR3 sequence: CSARVGGANYGYTF. For the CDR3, the DNA is TGCAGTGCTAGAGTTGGGGGGGCGAACTATGGCTACACCTTC.

This clonotype was detected many times. The CDR3 region is CASSQVQGFWETQYF. The CDR3 DNA sequence: TGTGCCAGCAGCCAAGTCCAGGGTTTTTGGGAGACCCAGTACTTC. This rearrangement joins TRBV4-2 to TRBJ2-5, with D possibly matching TRBD1 (5 bases). Per the germline V gene, CDR1 is LGHNA and CDR2 is YNFKEQ. This CDR3 contains 15 residues. Between the trimmed V and J ends, which lost 1 base and 5 bases, there was a span of 14 bases.

J is TRBJ1-6 and V is TRBV28, with D possibly TRBD1 on 6 matching bases. Germline V gene sequence: CDR1 MDHEN, CDR2 SYDVKM. This CDR3 is built from 17 residues. Trimming left V 2 bases short and J 4 bases short, with 15 bases between. CDR3 nucleotides: TGTGCCAGCAGTTTAGTGTCCGGGACACTATATAATTCACCCCTCCACTTT. It yields the protein CASSLVSGTLYNSPLHF.

The table lists this clonotype with a count of one. One end of the junction fails to match germline, which may point to a read error. The chain is built from TRBV27 and TRBJ1-6; no clear D. The germline gives CDR1 MNHEY, CDR2 SMNVEV (reference sequence). This CDR3 spans 14 amino acids. The CDR3 loop is CASSEIFSNSPLQF. CDR3 in DNA: TGTGCCAGCAGCGAGATATTTTCTAATTCACCCCTCCAATTT.